This TCR beta chain was profiled in a study of response to subunit inactivated influenza vaccine. Study conclusions and caveats: Authors suggested each seasonal influenza vaccination recruits few new T cells.

A single record per CDR3 protein comes from TCRdb applying MiXCR to the RT-PCR reads. This sample has roughly 180,000 distinct CDR3 sequences, with around 9% found just once. Notes on this clonotype: Antigen: not known.

Here the sequenced sample was non-naive T cells sorted from PBMCs, taken on the day of vaccination. This receptor was obtained from a man aged 50 to 59 who received an inactivated influenza vaccine.

CDR3 in amino acids: CASVVGGGRYTF. CDR3 sequence (DNA): TGTGCCAGCGTCGTTGGGGGCGGTCGCTACACCTTC. The rearrangement uses TRBV28 and TRBJ1-2; tentatively, D is TRBD1 (6 bases). CDR1 MDHEN and CDR2 SYDVKM come from the germline V gene. V was trimmed by 8 bases and J by 9 bases, leaving 16 bases between them. The CDR3 length is 12 residues.